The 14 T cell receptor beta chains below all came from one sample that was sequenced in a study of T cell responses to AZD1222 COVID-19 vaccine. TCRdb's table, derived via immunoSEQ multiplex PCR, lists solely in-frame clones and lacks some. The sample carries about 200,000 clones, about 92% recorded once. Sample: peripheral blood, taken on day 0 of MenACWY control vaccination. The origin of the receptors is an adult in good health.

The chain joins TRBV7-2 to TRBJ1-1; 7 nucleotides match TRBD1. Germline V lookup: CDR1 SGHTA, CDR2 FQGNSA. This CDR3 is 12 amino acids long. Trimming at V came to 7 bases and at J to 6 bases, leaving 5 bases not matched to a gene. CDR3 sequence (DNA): TGTGCCAGCACCAGACAGGGCGCTGAAGCTTTCTTT. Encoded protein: CASTRQGAEAFF. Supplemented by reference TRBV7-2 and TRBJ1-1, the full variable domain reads GAGVSQSPSNKVTEKGKDVELRCDPISGHTALYWYRQSLGQGLEFLIYFQGNSAPDKSGLPSDRFSAERTGGSVSTLTIQRTQQEDSAVYLCASTRQGAEAFFGQGTRLTVV.

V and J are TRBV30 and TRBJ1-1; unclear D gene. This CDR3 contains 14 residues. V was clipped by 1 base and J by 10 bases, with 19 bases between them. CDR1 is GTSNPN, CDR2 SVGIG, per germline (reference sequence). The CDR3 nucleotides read TGTGCCTGGAGTGGGCAGGATCTCCCTATGGGAGCTTTCTTT. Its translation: CAWSGQDLPMGAFF.

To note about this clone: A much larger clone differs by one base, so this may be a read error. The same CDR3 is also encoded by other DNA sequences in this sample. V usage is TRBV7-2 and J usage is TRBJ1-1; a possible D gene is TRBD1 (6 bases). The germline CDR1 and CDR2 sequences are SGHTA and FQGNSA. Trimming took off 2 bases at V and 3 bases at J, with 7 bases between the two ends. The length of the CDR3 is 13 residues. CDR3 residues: CASSLQGYTEAFF. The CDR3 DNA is TGTGCCAGCAGCTTACAGGGGTACACTGAAGCTTTCTTT. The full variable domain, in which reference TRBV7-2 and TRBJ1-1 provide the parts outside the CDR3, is GAGVSQSPSNKVTEKGKDVELRCDPISGHTALYWYRQSLGQGLEFLIYFQGNSAPDKSGLPSDRFSAERTGGSVSTLTIQRTQQEDSAVYLCASSLQGYTEAFFGQGTRLTVV.

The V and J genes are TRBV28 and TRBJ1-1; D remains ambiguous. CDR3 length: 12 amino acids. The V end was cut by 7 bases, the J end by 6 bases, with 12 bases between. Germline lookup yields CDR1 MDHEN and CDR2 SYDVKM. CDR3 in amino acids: CASIRGDAEAFF. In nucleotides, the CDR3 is TGTGCCAGCATTAGAGGCGACGCTGAAGCTTTCTTT.

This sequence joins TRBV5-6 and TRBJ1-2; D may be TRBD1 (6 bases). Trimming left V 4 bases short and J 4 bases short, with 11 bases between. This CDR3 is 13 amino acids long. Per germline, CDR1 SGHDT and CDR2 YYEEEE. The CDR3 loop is CASSIRGAYGYTF. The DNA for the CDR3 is TGTGCCAGCAGCATCAGGGGAGCCTATGGCTACACCTTC.

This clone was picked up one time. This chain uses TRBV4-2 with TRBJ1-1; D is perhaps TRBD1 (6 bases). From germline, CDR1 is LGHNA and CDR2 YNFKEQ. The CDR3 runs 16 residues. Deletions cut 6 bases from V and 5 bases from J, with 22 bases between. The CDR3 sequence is CASRPLFGGRETEAFF. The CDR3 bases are TGTGCCAGCAGGCCCCTGTTCGGGGGGCGAGAAACTGAAGCTTTCTTT.

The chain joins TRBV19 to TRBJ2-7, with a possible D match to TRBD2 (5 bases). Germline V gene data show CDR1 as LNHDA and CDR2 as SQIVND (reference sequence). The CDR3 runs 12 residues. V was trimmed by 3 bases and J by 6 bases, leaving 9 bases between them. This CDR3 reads CASSIPGIEQYF. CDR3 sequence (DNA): TGTGCCAGTAGTATCCCCGGGATCGAGCAGTACTTC.

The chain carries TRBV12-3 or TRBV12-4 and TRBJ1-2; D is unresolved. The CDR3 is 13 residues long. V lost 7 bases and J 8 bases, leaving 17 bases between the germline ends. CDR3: CASMGGSGKGYTF. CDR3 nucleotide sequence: TGTGCCAGCATGGGAGGTAGTGGTAAAGGCTACACCTTC.

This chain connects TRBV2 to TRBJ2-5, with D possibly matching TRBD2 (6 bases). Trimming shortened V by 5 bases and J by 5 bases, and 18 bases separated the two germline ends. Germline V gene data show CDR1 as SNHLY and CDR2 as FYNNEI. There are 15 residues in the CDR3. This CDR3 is CASSRGTSRGETQYF. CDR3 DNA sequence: TGTGCCAGCAGTCGCGGGACCTCCAGAGGGGAGACCCAGTACTTC.

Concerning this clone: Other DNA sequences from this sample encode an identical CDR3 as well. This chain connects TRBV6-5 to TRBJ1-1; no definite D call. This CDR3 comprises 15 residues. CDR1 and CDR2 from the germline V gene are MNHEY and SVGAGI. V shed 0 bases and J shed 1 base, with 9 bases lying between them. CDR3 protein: CASSYSSGRNTEAFF. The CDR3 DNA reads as TGTGCCAGCAGTTACTCGAGTGGAAGGAACACTGAAGCTTTCTTT.

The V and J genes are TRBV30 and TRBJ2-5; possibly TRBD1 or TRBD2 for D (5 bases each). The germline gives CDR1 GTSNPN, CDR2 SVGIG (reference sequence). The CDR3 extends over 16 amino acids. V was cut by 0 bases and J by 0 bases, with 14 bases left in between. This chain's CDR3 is CAWSVLRGLNQETQYF. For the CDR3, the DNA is TGTGCCTGGAGTGTACTTCGGGGCTTGAACCAAGAGACCCAGTACTTC. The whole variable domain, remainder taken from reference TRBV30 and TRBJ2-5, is SQTIHQWPATLVQPVGSPLSLECTVEGTSNPNLYWYRQAAGRGLQLLFYSVGIGQISSEVPQNLSASRPQDRQFILSSKKLLLSDSGFYLCAWSVLRGLNQETQYFGPGTRLLVL.

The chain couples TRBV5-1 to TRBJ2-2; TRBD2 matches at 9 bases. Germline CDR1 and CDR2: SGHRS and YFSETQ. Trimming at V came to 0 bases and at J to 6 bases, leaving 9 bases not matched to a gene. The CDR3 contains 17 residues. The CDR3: CASSLAAGLAMAGELFF. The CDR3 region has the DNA TGCGCCAGCAGCTTGGCCGCGGGACTAGCTATGGCCGGGGAGCTGTTTTTT.

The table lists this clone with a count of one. CDR3 in DNA: TGTGCCAGCAGTTTTCAGAGGTCACCCCTCCACTTT. Amino acid sequence: CASSFQRSPLHF. The chain employs TRBV27 and TRBJ1-6; D is unclear. This CDR3 region has 12 residues. The germline CDR1 and CDR2 sequences are MNHEY and SMNVEV (reference sequence). V lost 3 bases and J lost 10, with 7 bases in between.

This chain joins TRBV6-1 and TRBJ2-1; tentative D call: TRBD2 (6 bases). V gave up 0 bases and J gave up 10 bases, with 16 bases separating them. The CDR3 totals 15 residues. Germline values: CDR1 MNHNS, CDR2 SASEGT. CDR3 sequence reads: CASSEALRGGAEQFF. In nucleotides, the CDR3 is TGTGCCAGCAGTGAAGCGCTTCGGGGCGGGGCGGAGCAGTTCTTC.